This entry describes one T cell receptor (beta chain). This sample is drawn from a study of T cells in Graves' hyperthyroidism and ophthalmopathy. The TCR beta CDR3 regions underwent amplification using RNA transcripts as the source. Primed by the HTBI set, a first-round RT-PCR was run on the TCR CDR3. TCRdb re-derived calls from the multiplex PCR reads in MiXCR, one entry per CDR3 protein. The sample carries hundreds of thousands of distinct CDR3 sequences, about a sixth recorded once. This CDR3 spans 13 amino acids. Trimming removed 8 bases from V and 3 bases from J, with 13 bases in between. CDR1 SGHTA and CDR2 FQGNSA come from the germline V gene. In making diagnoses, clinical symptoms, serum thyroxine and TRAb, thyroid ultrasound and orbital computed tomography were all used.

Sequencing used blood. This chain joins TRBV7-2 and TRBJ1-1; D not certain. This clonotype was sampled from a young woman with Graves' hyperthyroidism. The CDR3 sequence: CASGRVSDTEAFF. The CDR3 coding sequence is TGTGCCAGCGGACGTGTCTCGGACACTGAAGCTTTCTTT.